This T cell receptor beta chain is from a study of metastatic and nonmetastatic thyroid tumors. This clone has a single count. No treatment had been given to any patient before thyroid surgery. The V gene's germline CDR1 is LNHDA and CDR2 SQIVND (reference sequence). The V and J ends lost 5 bases and 4 bases respectively, with 14 bases between them. This CDR3 has 14 amino acids. With MiXCR, TCRdb reprocessed the PCR reads. The data hold about 15,000 clones, with roughly 32% observed a single time. The chain carries TRBV19 and TRBJ1-1; unclear D gene. The specimen sequenced was tumor tissue. The receptor's source is a female donor with papillary thyroid cancer or a benign thyroid nodule (not recorded which). Some clones in this sample may be carry-over from other donors' samples. The CDR3 DNA is TGTGCCAGTAGTCTCTTCGGGGAGGCCACTGAAGCTTTCTTT. Protein sequence: CASSLFGEATEAFF.